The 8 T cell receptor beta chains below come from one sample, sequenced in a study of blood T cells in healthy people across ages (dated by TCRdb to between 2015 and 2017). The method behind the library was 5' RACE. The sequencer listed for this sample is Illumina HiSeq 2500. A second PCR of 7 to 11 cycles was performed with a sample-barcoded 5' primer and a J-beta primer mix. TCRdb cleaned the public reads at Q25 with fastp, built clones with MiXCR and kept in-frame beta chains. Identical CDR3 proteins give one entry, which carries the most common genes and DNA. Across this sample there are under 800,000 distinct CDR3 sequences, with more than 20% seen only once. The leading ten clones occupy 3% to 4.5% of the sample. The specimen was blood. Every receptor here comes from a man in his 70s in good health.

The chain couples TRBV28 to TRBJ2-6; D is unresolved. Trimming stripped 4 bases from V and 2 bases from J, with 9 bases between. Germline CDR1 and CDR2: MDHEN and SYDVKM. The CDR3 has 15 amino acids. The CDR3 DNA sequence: TGTGCCAGCAGTTCCTCTAAAACTGGGGCCAACGTCCTGACTTTC. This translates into CASSSSKTGANVLTF.

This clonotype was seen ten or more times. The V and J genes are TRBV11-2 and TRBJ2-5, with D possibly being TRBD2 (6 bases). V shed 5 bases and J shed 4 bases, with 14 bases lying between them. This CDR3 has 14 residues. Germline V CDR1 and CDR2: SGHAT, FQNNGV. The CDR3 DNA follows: TGTGCCAGCAGCCGTCGTGGAGGGCCAGAGACCCAGTACTTC. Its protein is CASSRRGGPETQYF.

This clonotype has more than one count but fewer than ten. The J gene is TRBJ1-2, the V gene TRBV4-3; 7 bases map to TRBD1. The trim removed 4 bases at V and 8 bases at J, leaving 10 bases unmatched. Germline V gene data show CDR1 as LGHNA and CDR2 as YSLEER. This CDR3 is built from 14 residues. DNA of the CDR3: TGCGCCAGCAGCCCCTCGGGACAGCGCGGGGGCTACACCTTC. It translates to CASSPSGQRGGYTF.

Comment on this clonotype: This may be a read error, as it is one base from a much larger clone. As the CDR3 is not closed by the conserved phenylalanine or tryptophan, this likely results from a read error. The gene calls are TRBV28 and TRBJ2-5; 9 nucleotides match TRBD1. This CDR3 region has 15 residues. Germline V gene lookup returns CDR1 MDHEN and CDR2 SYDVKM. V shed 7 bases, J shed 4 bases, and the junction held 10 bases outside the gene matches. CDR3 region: CASTSSGQGRETQYL. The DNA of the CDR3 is TGTGCCAGCACCTCTTCAGGACAGGGGCGAGAGACCCAGTACCTC.

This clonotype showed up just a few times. The CDR3 DNA sequence: TGCAGTGCTAGAGAGCAGGGGCGTAAGGACTATGGCTACACCTTC. This encodes CSAREQGRKDYGYTF. The chain joins TRBV20-1 to TRBJ1-2; TRBD1 is a possible D gene (6 bases). Trimming took off 0 bases at V and 3 bases at J, with 14 bases between the two ends. The CDR3 consists of 15 residues. The germline V gene encodes CDR1 DFQATT and CDR2 SNEGSKA (reference sequence).

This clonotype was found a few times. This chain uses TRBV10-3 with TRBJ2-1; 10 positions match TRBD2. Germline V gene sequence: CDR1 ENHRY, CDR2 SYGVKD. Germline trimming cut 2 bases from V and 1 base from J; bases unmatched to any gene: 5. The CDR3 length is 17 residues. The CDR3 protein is CAISESSLAGSYNEQFF. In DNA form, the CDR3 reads TGTGCCATCAGTGAGAGCTCACTAGCGGGATCCTACAATGAGCAGTTCTTC.

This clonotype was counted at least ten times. CDR3 nucleotides: TGCAGTGCTAGAGATTCCAAGGGTGTGACCCAGTACTTC. This encodes CSARDSKGVTQYF. The V and J genes are TRBV20-1 and TRBJ2-5, with D unclear. The CDR3 extends over 13 amino acids. Germline CDR1 and CDR2: DFQATT and SNEGSKA (reference sequence). Trimming pared 0 bases from V and 7 bases from J, leaving 12 bases between.

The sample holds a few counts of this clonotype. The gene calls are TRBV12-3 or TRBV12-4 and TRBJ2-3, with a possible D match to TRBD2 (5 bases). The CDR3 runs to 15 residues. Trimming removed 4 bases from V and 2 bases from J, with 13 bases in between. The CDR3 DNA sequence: TGTGCCAGCAGTTCCCTAGCACCAGCCACAGATACGCAGTATTTT. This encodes CASSSLAPATDTQYF.